A selection of T cell receptor beta chains follows, all from one sample in a study of cytomegalovirus exposure and HLA in healthy donors. Some clones are missing from TCRdb's copy, which holds only in-frame ones; the method was immunoSEQ multiplex PCR. The sample yields tens of thousands of clones, approximately 95% seen once. The specimen was PBMCs. These receptors were taken from a man aged 18-30 years in good health and CMV-seronegative. Both conserved end residues are part of each CDR3. Each record gives: D gene, J gene, clone size, V gene, CDR3 protein, CDR3 DNA. The D gene is left open where the match is weak. For some rows the clone size is stated as once, few or many, or as a class when expanded; others skip it.

. | TRBJ1-1 | . | TRBV2 | CASTWGGNTEAFF | TGTGCCAGCACCTGGGGAGGGAACACTGAAGCTTTCTTT
TRBD1 | TRBJ1-6 | . | TRBV2 | CASSESGTGYNSPLHF | TGTGCCAGCAGTGAATCGGGGACAGGCTATAATTCACCCCTCCACTTT
. | TRBJ2-1 | . | TRBV2 | CASSPGVYDEQFF | TGTGCCAGCAGTCCAGGGGTCTATGATGAGCAGTTCTTC
. | TRBJ2-1 | . | TRBV6-4 | CASSDDLRWSEQFF | TGTGCCAGCAGTGACGACCTTCGGTGGAGTGAGCAGTTCTTC
. | TRBJ2-2 | . | TRBV10-3 | CAISESRRGGGELFF | TGTGCCATCAGTGAGTCTCGCAGGGGCGGCGGGGAGCTGTTTTTT
TRBD1 | TRBJ1-1 | . | TRBV5-4 | CASSLSQGARTEAFF | TGTGCCAGCAGCTTGTCCCAGGGGGCAAGGACTGAAGCTTTCTTT
TRBD1 | TRBJ1-5 | . | TRBV10-1 | CASSGEQGARRPRIWPQHF | TGCGCCAGCAGTGGGGAACAGGGGGCGCGAAGACCGAGAATCTGGCCCCAGCATTTT
. | TRBJ1-1 | once | TRBV6-5 | CASGAGAGDTEAFF | TGTGCCAGCGGAGCAGGGGCCGGGGACACTGAAGCTTTCTTT
. | TRBJ2-6 | once | TRBV30 | CAWMDSVPGANVLTF | TGTGCCTGGATGGACTCGGTCCCTGGGGCCAACGTCCTGACTTTC
TRBD1 | TRBJ1-1 | . | TRBV6-4 | CASSEGQGTEAFF | TGTGCCAGCAGTGAAGGACAGGGTACTGAAGCTTTCTTT
TRBD1 | TRBJ2-3 | once | TRBV6-6 | CASSYSTGFTDTQYF | TGTGCCAGCAGTTACTCGACAGGGTTCACAGATACGCAGTATTTT
. | TRBJ1-2 | . | TRBV5-4 | CATVGHRANYGYTF | TGTGCCACCGTCGGTCATAGAGCTAACTATGGCTACACCTTC
. | TRBJ2-5 | . | TRBV7-9 | CASSLVTEETQYF | TGTGCCAGCAGCTTGGTGACAGAAGAGACCCAGTACTTC
TRBD1 | TRBJ2-6 | . | TRBV11-1 | CASSGRGGTGISGANVLTF | TGTGCCAGCAGCGGACGGGGCGGGACAGGGATCTCTGGGGCCAACGTCCTGACTTTC
TRBD2 | TRBJ2-1 | once | TRBV5-1 | CASSPSGGSWDEQFF | TGCGCCAGCAGCCCGAGCGGGGGGTCTTGGGATGAGCAGTTCTTC
. | TRBJ1-2 | once | TRBV10-3 | CAISEPVIYGYTF | TGTGCCATCAGTGAACCAGTTATCTATGGCTACACCTTC
. | TRBJ2-2 | . | TRBV6-6 | CASSSGFGTGELFF | TGTGCCAGCAGTTCGGGGTTCGGCACCGGGGAGCTGTTTTTT
TRBD1 | TRBJ1-2 | . | TRBV7-2 | CASSQSTGEPYGYTF | TGTGCCAGCAGCCAATCGACAGGGGAACCCTATGGCTACACCTTC
TRBD1 | TRBJ2-3 | . | TRBV29-1 | CSVVVRGRADTQYF | TGCAGCGTTGTGGTCAGGGGGCGGGCAGATACGCAGTATTTT
TRBD1 | TRBJ1-3 | once | TRBV2 | CASRDRAGLSGNTIYF | TGTGCCAGCAGAGACAGGGCTGGTCTCTCTGGAAACACCATATATTTT
. | TRBJ1-1 | . | TRBV5-4 | CASSPPQGSITEAFF | TGTGCCAGCAGTCCTCCACAGGGATCTATCACTGAAGCTTTCTTT
. | TRBJ1-1 | . | TRBV23-1 | CASSQGQGAACTEAFF | TGCGCCAGCAGTCAGGGGCAGGGTGCGGCGTGCACTGAAGCTTTCTTT
TRBD2 | TRBJ2-1 | . | TRBV9 | CASSSRGTSDDEQFF | TGTGCCAGCAGCTCGAGGGGGACTAGCGACGATGAGCAGTTCTTC
. | TRBJ2-7 | . | TRBV27 | CASSFTQVHPHEQYF | TGTGCCAGCAGTTTCACCCAGGTCCATCCCCACGAGCAGTACTTC
. | TRBJ1-1 | . | TRBV30 | CAWSALYRREGKGFF | TGTGCCTGGAGTGCCCTGTATAGGAGGGAGGGGAAGGGTTTCTTT
. | TRBJ2-5 | . | TRBV27 | CASSSGPTQETQYF | TGTGCCAGCAGTTCGGGTCCAACCCAAGAGACCCAGTACTTC
. | TRBJ1-5 | . | TRBV13 | CASSNRGIDNQPQHF | TGTGCCAGCAGCAATAGGGGTATCGACAATCAGCCCCAGCATTTT